The next 30 T cell receptor beta chains were all read from a single sample in a study of shared clonotypes between healthy human individuals. Assay: immunoSEQ multiplex PCR; the TCRdb copy retains only in-frame clones and omits some. Of about 1.5 million clones listed, 95% to 99% are singletons. Source material: naive CD4+ T cells sorted from blood. This sample's subset: CD45RA+ positively selected. Source of these receptors: a man aged 25 to 45 in good health.

The count of this clone is one. The gene calls are TRBV2 and TRBJ2-1, with TRBD1 matching 7 bases. The CDR3 has 12 residues. Germline lookup yields CDR1 SNHLY and CDR2 FYNNEI. The junction had 5 bases not matched to a gene; V was cut back by 2 bases and J by 13 bases. DNA for the CDR3: TGTGCCAGCAGTGAATGGGACAGTCTTCAGTTCTTC. This encodes CASSEWDSLQFF.

This sequence joins TRBV28 and TRBJ1-5; D remains ambiguous. Germline CDR1 MDHEN, CDR2 SYDVKM. The V end lost 6 bases, the J end lost 4 bases, and 7 bases lay between the germline ends. This CDR3 comprises 12 residues. CDR3: CASSTNNQPQHF. For the CDR3, the DNA is TGTGCCAGCAGCACTAATAATCAGCCCCAGCATTTT.

This clone was seen only once. Other DNA sequences from this sample encode an identical CDR3 as well. The chain is built from TRBV28 and TRBJ2-7; 8 bases match TRBD2. The CDR3 extends over 15 amino acids. CDR1 MDHEN and CDR2 SYDVKM come from the germline V gene. J lost 0 bases, V lost 5 bases, and 6 bases had no gene match. CDR3 in DNA: TGTGCCAGCAGTGCGTCCGGGACTAGCTCCTACGAGCAGTACTTC. It codes for CASSASGTSSYEQYF.

This sequence joins TRBV30 and TRBJ2-4, with a tentative D call TRBD1 (6 bases). Per germline, CDR1 GTSNPN and CDR2 SVGIG (reference sequence). The CDR3 runs 17 residues. Deletions cut 0 bases from V and 0 bases from J, with 15 bases between. CDR3 coding DNA: TGTGCCTGGAGTGTATCAGGGACAACGGCAGCCAAAAACATTCAGTACTTC. Protein: CAWSVSGTTAAKNIQYF. The full variable domain, completed using reference TRBV30 and TRBJ2-4, is SQTIHQWPATLVQPVGSPLSLECTVEGTSNPNLYWYRQAAGRGLQLLFYSVGIGQISSEVPQNLSASRPQDRQFILSSKKLLLSDSGFYLCAWSVSGTTAAKNIQYFGAGTRLSVL.

The genes are TRBV10-2 and TRBJ2-3, with D uncertain. The CDR3 has 12 amino acids. The germline V gene encodes CDR1 WSHSY and CDR2 SAAADI. V lost 8 bases and J 3 bases, leaving 9 bases between the germline ends. The CDR3 nucleotides are TGCGCCAGCGGAGTGGGTACAGATACGCAGTATTTT. Protein sequence: CASGVGTDTQYF.

The chain has TRBV28 and TRBJ1-5; 9 nucleotides agree with TRBD1. CDR1 and CDR2 (germline): MDHEN, SYDVKM. The CDR3 covers 17 residues. Trimming removed 5 bases from V and 1 base from J; junction bases left unmatched: 9. As DNA, the CDR3 is TGTGCCAGCAGTCCAGTCACAGGGGGCGAGAGCAATCAGCCCCAGCATTTT. Its translation is CASSPVTGGESNQPQHF.

The rearrangement joins TRBV2 to TRBJ2-7, with D tentatively TRBD1 (5 bases). The CDR3 covers 15 residues. Germline loops: CDR1 SNHLY, CDR2 FYNNEI. The V end was cut by 4 bases, the J end by 1 base, with 14 bases between. The CDR3 nucleotides are TGTGCCAGCAGTGGGGCAGGGCAGAGGTCCTACGAGCAGTACTTC. It translates to CASSGAGQRSYEQYF.

The chain couples TRBV6-1 to TRBJ2-7; D possibly corresponds to TRBD1 (5 bases). The CDR3 contains 12 residues. Trimming removed 7 bases from V and 2 bases from J, with 9 bases in between. CDR1 is MNHNS, CDR2 SASEGT, per germline. CDR3 nucleotide sequence: TGTGCCAGCAACGGACATGCCTACGAGCAGTACTTC. Translation: CASNGHAYEQYF.

The chain is built from TRBV11-2 and TRBJ2-1; 12 bases match TRBD2. The CDR3 totals 16 residues. The germline V gene encodes CDR1 SGHAT and CDR2 FQNNGV. V lost 1 base to trimming and J lost 9 bases; unmatched junction nucleotides: 7. In DNA form, the CDR3 reads TGTGCCAGCAGCTTAGGGCTAGCGGGAGGGAGCGCTGAGCAGTTCTTC. Amino acids: CASSLGLAGGSAEQFF.

This clone showed up just once. This chain joins TRBV18 and TRBJ2-2; no firm D call. The CDR3 loop spans 19 amino acids. Germline V gene data show CDR1 as KGHSH and CDR2 as LQKENI. The ends were cut back, 1 base at V and 0 bases at J, with 18 bases in the middle. The CDR3 here is CASSPLPFQATANTGELFF. CDR3 bases: TGTGCCAGCTCACCACTCCCCTTCCAAGCGACGGCGAACACCGGGGAGCTGTTTTTT.

The chain carries TRBV27 and TRBJ1-2; D is undetermined. Trimming stripped 6 bases from V and 1 base from J, with 9 bases between. The CDR3 has 13 amino acids. CDR1 is MNHEY, CDR2 SMNVEV, per germline (reference sequence). CDR3 region: CASSRSDNYGYTF. CDR3 DNA sequence: TGTGCCAGCAGCCGTTCCGATAACTATGGCTACACCTTC.

V is TRBV29-1 and J is TRBJ1-3, with D unclear. The V end lost 3 bases, the J end lost 0 bases, and 6 bases lay between the germline ends. Germline CDR1 is SQVTM and CDR2 is ANQGSEA. This CDR3 spans 13 amino acids. Written as DNA, the CDR3 is TGCAGCGTTGAGGTCAGCTCTGGAAACACCATATATTTT. It yields the protein CSVEVSSGNTIYF.

The count of this clone is one. The rearrangement joins TRBV5-1 to TRBJ2-2, with D possibly being TRBD1 (5 bases). Deletions cut 3 bases from V and 4 bases from J, with 7 bases between. The CDR3 consists of 13 residues. Germline V gives CDR1 SGHRS, CDR2 YFSETQ. CDR3 protein: CASSWQGTGELFF. DNA of the CDR3: TGCGCCAGCAGCTGGCAGGGCACCGGGGAGCTGTTTTTT.

The chain carries TRBV6-1 and TRBJ1-5, with D possibly TRBD1 on 5 matching bases. V dropped 5 bases and J dropped 7 bases, with 15 bases sitting between them. The CDR3 runs 14 residues. From germline, CDR1 is MNHNS and CDR2 SASEGT. CDR3 DNA: TGTGCCAGCAGTCCCGGACACTTAAAGCAGCCCCAGCATTTT. It encodes CASSPGHLKQPQHF.

This clone was seen just once. The same CDR3 arises from other DNA sequences in this sample as well. This chain joins TRBV18 and TRBJ2-1, with D maybe TRBD1 (5 bases). V was pared by 3 bases and J by 3 bases, with 6 bases between. This CDR3 has 13 residues. CDR1 and CDR2 from the germline V gene are KGHSH and LQKENI. CDR3 sequence: CASSPTGYNEQFF. CDR3 bases: TGTGCCAGCTCACCCACAGGCTACAATGAGCAGTTCTTC.

V is TRBV15 and J is TRBJ2-7; D is possibly TRBD2 (6 bases). The germline gives CDR1 LNHNV, CDR2 YYDKDF (reference sequence). The V end was cut by 5 bases, the J end by 4 bases, with 12 bases between. The CDR3 extends over 13 amino acids. CDR3 bases: TGTGCCACCAGCCTGGCTAGCGTATACGAGCAGTACTTC. The encoded protein is CATSLASVYEQYF.

The chain uses TRBV5-1 and TRBJ2-3; 10 positions agree with TRBD2. V lost 6 bases to trimming and J lost 2 bases; unmatched junction nucleotides: 12. The CDR3 covers 17 residues. Germline V gene data show CDR1 as SGHRS and CDR2 as YFSETQ. The CDR3 here is CASMGTGLARSTDTQYF. CDR3 nucleotides: TGCGCCAGCATGGGTACGGGACTAGCGAGATCCACAGATACGCAGTATTTT.

The chain employs TRBV19 and TRBJ2-2; no firm D call. V was pared by 7 bases and J by 2 bases, with 8 bases between. Germline assignment: CDR1 LNHDA and CDR2 SQIVND (reference sequence). CDR3 length equals 13 residues. The CDR3 DNA is TGTGCCAGTAAACCCAGCAACACCGGGGAGCTGTTTTTT. Residues: CASKPSNTGELFF.

CDR3 sequence reads: CASSHRQGSGANVLTF. CDR3 DNA sequence: TGTGCCAGCAGTCACCGACAGGGTTCAGGGGCCAACGTCCTGACTTTC. The chain uses TRBV27 and TRBJ2-6, with 7 bases matching TRBD1. Germline values: CDR1 MNHEY, CDR2 SMNVEV (reference sequence). The CDR3 covers 16 residues. V lost 5 bases to trimming and J lost 4 bases; unmatched junction nucleotides: 8.

V and J are TRBV25-1 and TRBJ2-5; the D gene is possibly TRBD2 (7 bases). Per the germline V gene, CDR1 is MGHDK and CDR2 is SYGVNS. The CDR3 is 13 residues long. Between the trimmed V and J ends, which lost 5 bases and 5 bases, there was a span of 12 bases. The CDR3 DNA reads as TGTGCCAGCAGTAAAGGGGGGGTCGAGACCCAGTACTTC. As protein: CASSKGGVETQYF.

V and J are TRBV19 and TRBJ2-3; D is ambiguous. V shed 3 bases and J shed 4 bases, with 11 bases lying between them. This CDR3 is 14 amino acids long. Germline CDR1 and CDR2: LNHDA and SQIVND (reference sequence). CDR3 amino acids: CASSIQFGADTQYF. Here the CDR3 DNA reads TGTGCCAGTAGTATTCAGTTCGGAGCAGATACGCAGTATTTT.

The chain recombines TRBV5-1 with TRBJ1-1, with TRBD1 matching 7 bases. With V trimmed by 3 bases and J by 1 base, 6 bases remained unmatched. CDR1 SGHRS and CDR2 YFSETQ come from the germline V gene. This CDR3 contains 15 residues. The CDR3 spells CASSSAGQPNTEAFF. The CDR3, as DNA: TGCGCCAGCAGCTCGGCGGGACAGCCGAACACTGAAGCTTTCTTT.

To note about this clone: This CDR3 is also generated by other DNA sequences in the sample. The V and J genes are TRBV9 and TRBJ1-2, with 11 bases aligning to TRBD1. Germline V gives CDR1 SGDLS, CDR2 YYNGEE. The CDR3 has 15 amino acids. The V and J ends lost 0 bases and 3 bases, in that order; junction bases with no gene match: 1. The CDR3 coding sequence is TGTGCCAGCAGCGTAGGGACAGGGGGCGACTATGGCTACACCTTC. It yields the protein CASSVGTGGDYGYTF.

The chain links TRBV7-9 to TRBJ2-3, with unresolved D. CDR3 length: 16 amino acids. Looked up from germline, CDR1 is SEHNR and CDR2 is FQNEAQ (reference sequence). V shed 5 bases and J shed 1 base, with 16 bases lying between them. For the CDR3, the DNA is TGTGCCAGCAGCCAATCTGGGCCAGAAGGCACAGATACGCAGTATTTT. Translation: CASSQSGPEGTDTQYF.

Here the CDR3 reads CASSSGLAGVGETQYF. DNA of the CDR3: TGTGCCAGCAGCTCGGGACTAGCGGGAGTGGGAGAGACCCAGTACTTC. The V and J genes are TRBV7-3 and TRBJ2-5, with 14 positions matching TRBD2. Germline V gene data show CDR1 as SGHTA and CDR2 as FQGTGA. V shed 4 bases, J shed 4 bases, and the junction held 5 bases outside the gene matches. The CDR3 length is 16 residues.

The sample holds one count of this clone. This sequence joins TRBV4-3 and TRBJ1-2, with a weak D call TRBD1 (5 bases). The CDR3 has 15 residues. In germline, CDR1 is LGHNA, CDR2 YSLEER. Trimming left V 0 bases short and J 7 bases short, with 15 bases between. The chain's CDR3 is CASSQETEGASGYTF. The CDR3 DNA follows: TGCGCCAGCAGCCAAGAAACGGAAGGGGCCTCTGGCTACACCTTC.

This clone was recorded once. Other nucleotide sequences in the sample specify the same CDR3. V is TRBV18 and J is TRBJ2-1; TRBD1 matches 9 bases. Trimming removed 3 bases from V and 3 bases from J; junction bases left unmatched: 0. The V gene's germline CDR1 is KGHSH and CDR2 LQKENI. The CDR3 runs to 14 residues. CDR3 region: CASSPDRGYNEQFF. CDR3 DNA sequence: TGTGCCAGCTCACCGGACAGGGGCTACAATGAGCAGTTCTTC.

The chain combines TRBV7-3 with TRBJ2-1; tentative D call: TRBD2 (5 bases). The CDR3 loop spans 14 amino acids. With 5 bases removed from V and 1 base from J, the gap between germline ends came to 9 bases. The germline gives CDR1 SGHTA, CDR2 FQGTGA. The CDR3 bases are TGTGCCAGCAGCCCCCCGGGATCCTACAATGAGCAGTTCTTC. Residues: CASSPPGSYNEQFF.

This clone occurred once. The rearrangement links TRBV7-6 to TRBJ2-3; 8 bases match TRBD1. Germline V gene lookup returns CDR1 SGHVS and CDR2 FNYEAQ. The V gene end was trimmed by 3 bases and the J gene end by 3 bases; junction bases not matched to a gene: 5. The CDR3 runs 15 residues. CDR3 protein: CASSFGQGRTDTQYF. CDR3 nucleotides: TGTGCCAGCAGCTTCGGACAGGGTCGAACAGATACGCAGTATTTT.

The rearrangement uses TRBV28 and TRBJ2-7, with D unclear. Germline CDR1 is MDHEN and CDR2 is SYDVKM. V was clipped by 1 base and J by 2 bases, with 9 bases between them. This CDR3 contains 14 residues. The CDR3 bases are TGTGCCAGCAGTTTATCAATTCGGGCCTACGAGCAGTACTTC. Encoded protein: CASSLSIRAYEQYF.